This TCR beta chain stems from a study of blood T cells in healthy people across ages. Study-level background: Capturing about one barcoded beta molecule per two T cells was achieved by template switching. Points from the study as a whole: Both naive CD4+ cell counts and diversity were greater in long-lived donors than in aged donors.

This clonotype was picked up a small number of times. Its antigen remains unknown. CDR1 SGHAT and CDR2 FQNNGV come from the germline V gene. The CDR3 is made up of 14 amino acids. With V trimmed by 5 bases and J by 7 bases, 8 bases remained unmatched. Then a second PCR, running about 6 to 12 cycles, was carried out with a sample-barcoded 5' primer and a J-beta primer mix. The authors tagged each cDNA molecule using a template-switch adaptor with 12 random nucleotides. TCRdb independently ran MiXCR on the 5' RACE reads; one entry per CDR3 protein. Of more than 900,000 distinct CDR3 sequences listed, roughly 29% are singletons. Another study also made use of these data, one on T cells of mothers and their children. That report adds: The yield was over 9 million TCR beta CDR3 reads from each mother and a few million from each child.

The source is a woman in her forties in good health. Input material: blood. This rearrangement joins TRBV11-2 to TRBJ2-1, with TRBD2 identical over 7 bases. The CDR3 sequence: CASSPGGSFNEQFF. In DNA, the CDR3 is TGTGCCAGCAGCCCCGGGGGGTCCTTTAATGAGCAGTTCTTC.